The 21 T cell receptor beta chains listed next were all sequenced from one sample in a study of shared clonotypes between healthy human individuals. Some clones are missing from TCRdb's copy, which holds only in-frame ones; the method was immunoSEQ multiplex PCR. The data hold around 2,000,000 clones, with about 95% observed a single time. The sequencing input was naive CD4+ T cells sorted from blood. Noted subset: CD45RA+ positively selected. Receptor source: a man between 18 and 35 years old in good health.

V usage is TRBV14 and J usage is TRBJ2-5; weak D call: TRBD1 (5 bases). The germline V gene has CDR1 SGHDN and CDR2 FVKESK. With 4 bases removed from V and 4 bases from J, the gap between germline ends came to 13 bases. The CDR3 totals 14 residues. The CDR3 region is CASSRQGHGETQYF. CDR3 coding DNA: TGTGCCAGCAGCCGGCAGGGTCACGGAGAGACCCAGTACTTC.

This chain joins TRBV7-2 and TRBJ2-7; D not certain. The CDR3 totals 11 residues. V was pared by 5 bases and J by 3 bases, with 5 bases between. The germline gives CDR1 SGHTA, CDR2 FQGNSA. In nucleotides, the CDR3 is TGTGCCAGCAGCGCGGTCTACGAGCAGTACTTC. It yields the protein CASSAVYEQYF. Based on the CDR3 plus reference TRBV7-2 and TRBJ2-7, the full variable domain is GAGVSQSPSNKVTEKGKDVELRCDPISGHTALYWYRQSLGQGLEFLIYFQGNSAPDKSGLPSDRFSAERTGGSVSTLTIQRTQQEDSAVYLCASSAVYEQYFGPGTRLTVT.

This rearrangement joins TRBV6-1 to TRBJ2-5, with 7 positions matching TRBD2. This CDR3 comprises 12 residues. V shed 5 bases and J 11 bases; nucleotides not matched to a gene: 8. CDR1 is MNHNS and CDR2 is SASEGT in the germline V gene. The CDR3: CASSPGGREQYF. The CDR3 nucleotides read TGTGCCAGCAGTCCCGGGGGGAGGGAGCAGTACTTC.

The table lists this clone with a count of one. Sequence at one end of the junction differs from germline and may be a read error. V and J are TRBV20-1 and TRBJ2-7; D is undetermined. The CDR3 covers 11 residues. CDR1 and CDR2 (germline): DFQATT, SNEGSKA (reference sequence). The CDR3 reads CSARAEYEQHF. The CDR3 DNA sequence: TGCAGTGCTAGAGCGGAATACGAGCAGCACTTC.

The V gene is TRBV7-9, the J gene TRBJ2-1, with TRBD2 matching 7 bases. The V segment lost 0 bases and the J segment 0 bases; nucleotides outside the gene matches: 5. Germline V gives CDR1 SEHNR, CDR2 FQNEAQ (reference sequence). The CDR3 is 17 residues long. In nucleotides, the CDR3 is TGTGCCAGCAGCTTAGCGTGGGAGGGAAGCTCCTACAATGAGCAGTTCTTC. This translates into CASSLAWEGSSYNEQFF.

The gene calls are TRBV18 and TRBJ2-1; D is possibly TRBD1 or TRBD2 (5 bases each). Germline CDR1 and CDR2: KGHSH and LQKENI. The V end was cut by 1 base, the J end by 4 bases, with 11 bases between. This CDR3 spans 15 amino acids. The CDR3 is CASSPRDGSYNEQFF. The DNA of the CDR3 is TGTGCCAGCTCACCACGGGACGGCTCTTACAATGAGCAGTTCTTC.

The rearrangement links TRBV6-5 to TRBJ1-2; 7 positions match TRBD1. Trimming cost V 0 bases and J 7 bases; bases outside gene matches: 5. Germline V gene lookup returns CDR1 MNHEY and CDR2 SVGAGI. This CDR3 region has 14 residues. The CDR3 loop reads CASSYSRDSGGYTF. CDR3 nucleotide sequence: TGTGCCAGCAGTTACTCCCGGGACAGTGGTGGCTACACCTTC.

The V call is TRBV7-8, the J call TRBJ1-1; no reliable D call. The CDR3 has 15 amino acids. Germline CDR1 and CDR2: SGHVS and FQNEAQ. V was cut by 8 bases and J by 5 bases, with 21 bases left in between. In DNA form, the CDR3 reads TGTGCCAGCGCCGCCCCCATTCGGGGTAGGACTGAAGCTTTCTTT. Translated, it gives CASAAPIRGRTEAFF.

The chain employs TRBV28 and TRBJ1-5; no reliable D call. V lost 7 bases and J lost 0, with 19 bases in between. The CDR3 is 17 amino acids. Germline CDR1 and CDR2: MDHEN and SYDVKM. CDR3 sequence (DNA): TGTGCCAGCAACTCCCCAAGCAGAGACTATAGCAATCAGCCCCAGCATTTT. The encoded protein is CASNSPSRDYSNQPQHF.

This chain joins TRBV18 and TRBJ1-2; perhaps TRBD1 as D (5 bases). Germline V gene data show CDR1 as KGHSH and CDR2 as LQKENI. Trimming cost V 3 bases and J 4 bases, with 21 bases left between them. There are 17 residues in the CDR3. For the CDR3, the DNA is TGTGCCAGCTCACCCTTCAGACACTCTACCCAGGGCTATGGCTACACCTTC. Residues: CASSPFRHSTQGYGYTF.

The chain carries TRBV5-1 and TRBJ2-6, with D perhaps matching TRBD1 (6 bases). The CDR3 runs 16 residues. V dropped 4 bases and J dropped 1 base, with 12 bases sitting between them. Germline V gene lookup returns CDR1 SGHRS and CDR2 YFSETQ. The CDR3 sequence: CASSPWGPSGANVLTF. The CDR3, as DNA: TGCGCCAGCAGCCCCTGGGGGCCTTCTGGGGCCAACGTCCTGACTTTC. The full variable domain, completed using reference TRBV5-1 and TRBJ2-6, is KAGVTQTPRYLIKTRGQQVTLSCSPISGHRSVSWYQQTPGQGLQFLFEYFSETQRNKGNFPGRFSGRQFSNSRSEMNVSTLELGDSALYLCASSPWGPSGANVLTFGAGSRLTVL.

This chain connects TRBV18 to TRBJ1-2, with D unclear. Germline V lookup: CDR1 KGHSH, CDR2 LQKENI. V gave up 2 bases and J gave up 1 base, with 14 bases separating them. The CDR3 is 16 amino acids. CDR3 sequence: CASSPNPQYFNYGYTF. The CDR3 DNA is TGTGCCAGCTCACCAAACCCGCAGTACTTTAACTATGGCTACACCTTC.

The DNA for the CDR3 is TGTGCCAGCAGCTCAGGGTTTGTTGGTTCACCCCTCCACTTT. Translating it yields CASSSGFVGSPLHF. The chain carries TRBV7-2 and TRBJ1-6; possible D gene TRBD1, 5 bases. The CDR3 spans 14 residues. The V end was cut by 4 bases, the J end by 9 bases, with 13 bases between. Germline V gene sequence: CDR1 SGHTA, CDR2 FQGNSA. Using reference TRBV7-2 and TRBJ1-6 for the parts outside the CDR3, the full variable domain is GAGVSQSPSNKVTEKGKDVELRCDPISGHTALYWYRQSLGQGLEFLIYFQGNSAPDKSGLPSDRFSAERTGGSVSTLTIQRTQQEDSAVYLCASSSGFVGSPLHFGNGTRLTVT.

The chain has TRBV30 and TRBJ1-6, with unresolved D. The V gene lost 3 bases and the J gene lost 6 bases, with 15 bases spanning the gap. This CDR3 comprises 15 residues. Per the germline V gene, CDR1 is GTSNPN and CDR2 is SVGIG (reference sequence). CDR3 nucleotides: TGTGCCTGGAGGGCCATATCCCCTTCTAATTCACCCCTCCACTTT. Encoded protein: CAWRAISPSNSPLHF.

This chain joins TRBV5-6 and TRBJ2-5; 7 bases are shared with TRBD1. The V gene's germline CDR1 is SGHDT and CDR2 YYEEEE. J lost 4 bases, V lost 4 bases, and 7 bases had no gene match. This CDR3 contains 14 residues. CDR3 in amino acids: CASSDRAGGETQYF. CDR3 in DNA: TGTGCCAGCAGCGACAGGGCAGGGGGAGAGACCCAGTACTTC.

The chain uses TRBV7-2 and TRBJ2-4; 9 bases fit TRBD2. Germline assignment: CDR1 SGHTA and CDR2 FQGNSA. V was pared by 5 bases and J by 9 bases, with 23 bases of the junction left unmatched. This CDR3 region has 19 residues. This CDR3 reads CASSLGSLRYSGSFPIQYF. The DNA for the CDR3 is TGTGCCAGCAGCCTCGGGAGCTTGAGGTATAGCGGGAGTTTCCCCATTCAGTACTTC.

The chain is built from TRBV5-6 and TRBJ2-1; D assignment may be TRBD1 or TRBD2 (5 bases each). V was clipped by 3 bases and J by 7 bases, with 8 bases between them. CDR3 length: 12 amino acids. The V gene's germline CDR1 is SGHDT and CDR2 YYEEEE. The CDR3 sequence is CASSWGKNEQFF. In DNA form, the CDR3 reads TGTGCCAGCAGCTGGGGGAAGAATGAGCAGTTCTTC.

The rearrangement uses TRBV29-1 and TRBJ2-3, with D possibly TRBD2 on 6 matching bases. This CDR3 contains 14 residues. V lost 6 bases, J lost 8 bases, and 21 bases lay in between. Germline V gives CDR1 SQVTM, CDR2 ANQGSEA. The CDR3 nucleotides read TGCAGCGTGGAGGCCGAGCGGGCCTGGAGTACGCAGTATTTT. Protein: CSVEAERAWSTQYF.

The CDR3 DNA reads as TGTGCCAGCAGCTTAAGCCGAACTACTAGCGATGAGCAGTTCTTC. Its protein product is CASSLSRTTSDEQFF. V is TRBV7-3 and J is TRBJ2-1, with 7 bases that match TRBD2. V lost 1 base to trimming and J lost 8 bases; unmatched junction nucleotides: 8. The CDR3 is made up of 15 amino acids. Germline lookup yields CDR1 SGHTA and CDR2 FQGTGA.

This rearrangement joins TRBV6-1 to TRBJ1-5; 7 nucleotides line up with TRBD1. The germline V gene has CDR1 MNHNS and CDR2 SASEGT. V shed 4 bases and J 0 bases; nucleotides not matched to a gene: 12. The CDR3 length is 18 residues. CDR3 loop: CASSGRGGGSYSNQPQHF. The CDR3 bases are TGTGCCAGCAGTGGTCGTGGAGGGGGCTCCTATAGCAATCAGCCCCAGCATTTT.

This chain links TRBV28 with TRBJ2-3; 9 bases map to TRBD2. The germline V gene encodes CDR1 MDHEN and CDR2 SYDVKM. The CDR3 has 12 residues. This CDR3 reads CVSGGPADTQYF. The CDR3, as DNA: TGTGTTAGCGGGGGCCCCGCAGATACGCAGTATTTT.